This is a list of T cell receptor beta chains from one sample in a study of radiotherapy plus CTLA-4 blockade in lung cancer. TCRdb's table, derived via immunoSEQ multiplex PCR, lists solely in-frame clones and lacks some. This sample carries over 50,000 clones, less than 80% of them seen once, and the ten largest clones take over 15%. The input for sequencing was peripheral blood, taken from a patient treated with radiotherapy plus ipilimumab. The receptors here all came from a human donor with non-small cell lung cancer who had a complete response to radiotherapy plus ipilimumab. The CDR3 runs from the conserved cysteine through the conserved F or W. D genes are given only for firm matches. Rows give clone size only sometimes, using once, few, many, or a class for an expanded clone.

J	size	V	D	DNA	CDR3
TRBJ2-1	-	TRBV7-2	TRBD2	TGTGCCAGCAGCTATCGGGGGGGGCGAAATGAGCAGTTCTTC	CASSYRGGRNEQFF
TRBJ1-5	-	TRBV30	-	TGTGCCTGGAGTGGAAGCCCCAATCAGCCCCAGCATTTT	CAWSGSPNQPQHF
TRBJ1-2	-	TRBV18	-	TGTGCCAGCTCACCCGGGAGGGTAATTGGCTACACCTTC	CASSPGRVIGYTF
TRBJ2-1	-	TRBV6-1	-	TGTGCCAGCAGTGAAGAAGGCGGCAATGAGCAGTTCTTC	CASSEEGGNEQFF
TRBJ1-2	-	TRBV10-3	TRBD1	TGTGCCCATGCAAGGGGGCGAGACTATGGCTACACCTTC	CAHARGRDYGYTF
TRBJ2-1	-	TRBV7-2	TRBD2	TGTGCCAGCAGGCCCCCGGGACTAGCGGGAAGCTACAATGAGCAGTTCTTC	CASRPPGLAGSYNEQFF
TRBJ1-2	-	TRBV10-3	TRBD1	TGTGCCATCAGTGACCTAGACAGGGGAGGCACCTTC	CAISDLDRGGTF
TRBJ2-2	-	TRBV9	-	TGTGCCAGCAGCTTCTCCGGGACTGTTACCGGGGAGCTGTTTTTT	CASSFSGTVTGELFF
TRBJ1-4	-	TRBV7-8	-	TGTGCCAGCAGCTTAGCGAGACATAATGAAAAACTGTTTTTT	CASSLARHNEKLFF
TRBJ2-3	-	TRBV10-2	-	TGCGCCAGCAGTGAGTCTCGCGGCACAGATACGCAGTATTTT	CASSESRGTDTQYF
TRBJ1-1	-	TRBV30	-	TGTGCCTGGAGCCTAGACAGTAACACTGAAGCTTTCTTT	CAWSLDSNTEAFF
TRBJ1-2	-	TRBV7-8	-	TGTGCCAGCAGCTGGGGGGGGACTGCGGGCTACACCTTC	CASSWGGTAGYTF
TRBJ2-7	-	TRBV4-3	-	TGCGCCAGCAGCTGGCGGGCCAATTCCTACGAGCAGTACTTC	CASSWRANSYEQYF
TRBJ1-2	-	TRBV7-8	-	TGTGCCAGCAGCTCACGTACAGGGGGCTACACCTTC	CASSSRTGGYTF
TRBJ2-4	-	TRBV2	-	TGTGCCAGCAGGAGGGGGGGCCTAGCCAAAAACATTCAGTACTTC	CASRRGGLAKNIQYF
TRBJ1-1	-	TRBV5-6	-	TGTGCCAGCAGCTTGGGTGGACTGATGAACACTGAAGCTTTCTTT	CASSLGGLMNTEAFF
TRBJ2-7	-	TRBV5-8	-	TGTGCCAGCAGTTCTAGCCGGTACGAGCAGTACTTC	CASSSSRYEQYF
TRBJ2-3	once	TRBV9	TRBD2	TGTGCCAGCAGCCCATCGACTAGCGGGGGAAAGGTCTTTAGCACAGATACGCAGTATTTT	CASSPSTSGGKVFSTDTQYF
TRBJ1-5	once	TRBV5-1	TRBD1	TGCGCCAGCAGCTTGACCCCGGGACAGGGACGCGAGCCCCAGCATTTT	CASSLTPGQGREPQHF
TRBJ2-1	few	TRBV7-9	TRBD2	TGTGCCAGCAGCTTAGCACCGGGACTAGCGGGGGGGCAGTACAATGAGCAGTTCTTC	CASSLAPGLAGGQYNEQFF
TRBJ1-5	-	TRBV14	-	TGTGCCAGCAGCCAAGGGGGCATAAATCAGCCCCAGCATTTT	CASSQGGINQPQHF
TRBJ1-1	-	TRBV19	-	TGTGCCAGTAGTATGTCCAGGGATACTGAAGCTTTCTTT	CASSMSRDTEAFF
TRBJ1-2	-	TRBV4-1	-	TGCGCCAGCAGCCAAGGGCAGAATCTCTATGGCTACACCTTC	CASSQGQNLYGYTF
TRBJ1-2	-	TRBV30	-	TGTGCCGGAGGGACCCCCAGCCGAAACTATGGCTACACCTTC	CAGGTPSRNYGYTF
TRBJ1-1	few	TRBV7-9	-	TGTGCCAGCAAGACACAGCTTACGAACACTGAAGCTTTCTTT	CASKTQLTNTEAFF
TRBJ2-6	-	TRBV5-1	-	TGCGCCAGCAGCTCGGGATGGGTTTCGACCTCTGGGGCCAACGTCCTGACTTTC	CASSSGWVSTSGANVLTF
TRBJ2-1	-	TRBV11-3	-	TGTGCCAGCAGCTTAGGTGACAGCTCCTACAATGAGCAGTTCTTC	CASSLGDSSYNEQFF
TRBJ1-2	-	TRBV4-1	-	TGCGCCAGCAGCCAACAAAAATCAGGCTATGGCTACACCTTC	CASSQQKSGYGYTF
TRBJ2-5	-	TRBV7-2	-	TGTGCCAGCAGCCGACAGACCCAAGAGACCCAGTACTTC	CASSRQTQETQYF
TRBJ1-5	-	TRBV7-8	-	TGTGCCAGCAGCTTAGGACAGGAAAATCAGCCCCAGCATTTT	CASSLGQENQPQHF
TRBJ1-3	-	TRBV13	TRBD1	TGTGCCAGCAGCCGACAGGGGGCCCCTGGAAACACCATATATTTT	CASSRQGAPGNTIYF
TRBJ1-1	-	TRBV6-5	-	TGTGCCAGCAGTTCGCCACGGGAGGTCACTGAAGCTTTCTTT	CASSSPREVTEAFF
TRBJ1-1	-	TRBV15	TRBD1	TGTGCCACCAGCGAGTCCGGGACAGGGAATACTGAAGCTTTCTTT	CATSESGTGNTEAFF
TRBJ1-1	-	TRBV15	TRBD1	TGTGCCACCAGCAGAGATCTAAGAGCAGGGGGCACTGAAGCTTTCTTT	CATSRDLRAGGTEAFF
TRBJ1-3	few	TRBV19	-	TGTGCCAGTAGTATAGAAATTGGGCGTGGAAACACCATATATTTT	CASSIEIGRGNTIYF
TRBJ2-5	-	TRBV29-1	-	TGCAGCGTAGAACAGGGCGCGGAGACCCAGTACTTC	CSVEQGAETQYF
TRBJ1-1	-	TRBV7-2	-	TGTGCCAGCAGTCCCCAGGGGCGCAGGACTGAAGCTTTCTTT	CASSPQGRRTEAFF
TRBJ2-2	-	TRBV6-5	-	TGTGCCAGCACGAACCACTTGAACACCGGGGAGCTGTTTTTT	CASTNHLNTGELFF
TRBJ2-2	few	TRBV7-9	TRBD1	TGTGCCAGCACCCAATACGGGGACAGGGTAGACGGGGAGCTGTTTTTT	CASTQYGDRVDGELFF
TRBJ2-3	-	TRBV7-2	TRBD2	TGTGCCAGCAGCCCTGCGGGGGGCACAGATACGCAGTATTTT	CASSPAGGTDTQYF
TRBJ1-4	-	TRBV6-5	-	TGTGCCAGCACTTGGACAGAACCAACTAATGAAAAACTGTTTTTT	CASTWTEPTNEKLFF